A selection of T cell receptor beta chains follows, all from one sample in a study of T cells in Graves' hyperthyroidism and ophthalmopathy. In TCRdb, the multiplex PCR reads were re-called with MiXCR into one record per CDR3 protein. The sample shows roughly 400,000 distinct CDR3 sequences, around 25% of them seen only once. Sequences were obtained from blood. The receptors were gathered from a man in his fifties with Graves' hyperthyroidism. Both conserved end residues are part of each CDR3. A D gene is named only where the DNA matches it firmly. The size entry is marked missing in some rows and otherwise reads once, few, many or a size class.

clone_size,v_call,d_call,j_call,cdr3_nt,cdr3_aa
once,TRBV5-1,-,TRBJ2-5,TGCGCCAGCAGCTCCGACACTCGGGAGACCCAGTACTTC,CASSSDTRETQYF
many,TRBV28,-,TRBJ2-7,TGTGCCAGCAGCCTTGCCAGGGTTGGTGCCTACGAGCAGTACTTC,CASSLARVGAYEQYF
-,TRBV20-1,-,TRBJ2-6,TGCAGTGCTGACCAGGGTACTGGGGCCAACGTCCTGACTTTC,CSADQGTGANVLTF
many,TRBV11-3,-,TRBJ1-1,TGTGCCAGCAGCTTAGATGGAAGGCCTGAAGCTTTCTTT,CASSLDGRPEAFF
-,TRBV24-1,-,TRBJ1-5,TGTGCCATGCAAACCAGGGGAAACAGCTATAGCAATCAGCCCCAGCATTTT,CAMQTRGNSYSNQPQHF
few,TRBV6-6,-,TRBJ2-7,TGTGCCAGCAGTTACGGGAGAGGCTACGAGCAGTACTTC,CASSYGRGYEQYF
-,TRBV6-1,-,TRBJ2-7,TGTGCCAACAGTGAAACGCAGGTGAAACCCTACGAGCAGTACTTC,CANSETQVKPYEQYF
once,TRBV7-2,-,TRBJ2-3,TGTGCCAGCAGCGCCTTCGACAGCACAGATACGCAGTATTTT,CASSAFDSTDTQYF
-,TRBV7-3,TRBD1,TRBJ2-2,TGTGCCAGCAGCTTGGACAGGTCCAGCACCGGGGAGCTGTTTTTT,CASSLDRSSTGELFF
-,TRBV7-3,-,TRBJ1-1,TGTGCCAGCAGCTTAGTCCACCCCGGGGGAAAACACTTTAACACTGAAGCTTTCTTT,CASSLVHPGGKHFNTEAFF
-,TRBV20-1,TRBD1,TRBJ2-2,TGCAGTGCTAGAGCTACCGGGACAGGGTCGAACACCGGGGAGCTGTTTTTT,CSARATGTGSNTGELFF
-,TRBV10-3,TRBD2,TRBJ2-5,TGTGCCATCAGTGAGTCCGCCCTAGCGGGGGGAGAGACCCAGTACTTC,CAISESALAGGETQYF
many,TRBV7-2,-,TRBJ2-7,TGTGCCAGCAGCCCACCGGGACTTCTATACGAGCAGTACTTC,CASSPPGLLYEQYF
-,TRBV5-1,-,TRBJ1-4,TGCGCCAGCAGCCTGCTGGGAAATGAAAAACTGTTTTTT,CASSLLGNEKLFF
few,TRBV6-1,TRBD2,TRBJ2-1,TGTGCCAGCAGTAGCCGGACTAGCGGGAGTTGGGGCAATGAGCAGTTCTTC,CASSSRTSGSWGNEQFF
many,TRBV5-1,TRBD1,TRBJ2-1,TGCGCCAGCAGCCTACAAGGGACAGGGTACAATGAGCAGTTCTTC,CASSLQGTGYNEQFF
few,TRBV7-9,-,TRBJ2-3,TGTGCCAGCAGCTTAGGAGGTGCGGCTACGCAGTATTTT,CASSLGGAATQYF
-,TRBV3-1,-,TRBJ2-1,TGTGCCAGCAGTCCCCGCCCGGGGGCCTACAATGAGCAGTTCTTC,CASSPRPGAYNEQFF
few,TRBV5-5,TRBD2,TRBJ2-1,TGTGCCAGCAGCTTCTTGGTGCCGGGACTAGCGGGGTACAATGAGCAGTTCTTC,CASSFLVPGLAGYNEQFF
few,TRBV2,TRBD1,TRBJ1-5,TGTGCCAGCAGTGAGTTCAGGGGGCGCGGTCAGCCCCAGCATTTT,CASSEFRGRGQPQHF
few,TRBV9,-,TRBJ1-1,TGTGCCTCGGGCCGGGACACTGAAGCTTTCTTT,CASGRDTEAFF
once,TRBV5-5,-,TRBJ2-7,TGTGCCAGCAGCTTTCAGGGAGAGCAGTACTTC,CASSFQGEQYF
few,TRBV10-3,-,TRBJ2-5,TGTGCCATCAGTGAGACCCAGGGTGGTGCAGAGACCCAGTACTTC,CAISETQGGAETQYF
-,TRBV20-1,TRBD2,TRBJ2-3,TGCAGTGCTATTCGATCCGCGGGAGTTTCAGATACGCAGTATTTT,CSAIRSAGVSDTQYF
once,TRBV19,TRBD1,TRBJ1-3,TGTGCCAGTATTAACCCGGACAGGGTCTCTGGAAACACCATATATTTT,CASINPDRVSGNTIYF
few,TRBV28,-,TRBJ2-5,TGTGCCAGCAGTCCTTCCGGATTCTATTGGGAGACCCAGTACTTC,CASSPSGFYWETQYF
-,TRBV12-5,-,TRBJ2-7,TGTGCTAGTGGCGGCTATCGGGGCTACGAGCAGTACTTC,CASGGYRGYEQYF
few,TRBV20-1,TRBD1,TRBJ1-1,TGCAGTGCAACCGTGGACAGGGTGACCCCTGAAGCTTTCTTT,CSATVDRVTPEAFF
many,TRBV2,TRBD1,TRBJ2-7,TGTGCCAGCAGTGAACGGACAGGGGTGACCTACGAGCAGTACTTC,CASSERTGVTYEQYF
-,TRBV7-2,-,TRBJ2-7,TGTGCCAGCAGCTTAGATCTACGGGGGAGGTGGAGTTCCTACGAGCAGTACTTC,CASSLDLRGRWSSYEQYF
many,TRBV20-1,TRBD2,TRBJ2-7,TGCAGTTTGACTAGCGGGAGGGACTACGAGCAGTACTTC,CSLTSGRDYEQYF
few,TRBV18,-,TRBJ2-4,TGTGCCAGCTCCGATATTTCAGTAGCCAAAAACATTCAGTACTTC,CASSDISVAKNIQYF
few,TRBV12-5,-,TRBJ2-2,TGTGCTAGTGGTTTGGGGCTCACCGGGGAGCTGTTTTTT,CASGLGLTGELFF
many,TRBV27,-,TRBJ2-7,TGTGCCAGCAGTTTATCCAGGTCCTACGAGCAGTACTTC,CASSLSRSYEQYF
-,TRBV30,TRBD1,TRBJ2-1,TGTGCCTGGAGTGTAGGGACAGGGTACAATGAGCAGTTCTTC,CAWSVGTGYNEQFF
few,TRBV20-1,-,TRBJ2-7,TGCAGTGCTAGAGGTCGCCAGACTAGTTCCTACGAGCAGTACTTC,CSARGRQTSSYEQYF
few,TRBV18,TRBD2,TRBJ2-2,TGTGCCAGCTCACCATTGCGGGAGTTAACCGGGGAGCTGTTTTTT,CASSPLRELTGELFF
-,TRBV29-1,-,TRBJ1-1,TGCAGCGTTGAAGATCAGTCACACCCTGAAGCTTTCTTT,CSVEDQSHPEAFF
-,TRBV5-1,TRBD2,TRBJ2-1,TGCGCCAGCACCCCTGCGGGTCCTAGCGGGAGGAACAATGAGCAGTTCTTC,CASTPAGPSGRNNEQFF
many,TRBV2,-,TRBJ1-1,TGTGCCAGCAGGGAGGAGCAAATGAACACTGAAGCTTTCTTT,CASREEQMNTEAFF
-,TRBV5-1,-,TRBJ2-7,TGCGCCAGCAGCTTTACACTAGCCGCCTACGAGCAGTACTTC,CASSFTLAAYEQYF
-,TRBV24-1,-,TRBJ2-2,TGTGCCACCAGCAAACAGGGTTACACCGGGGAGCTGTTTTTT,CATSKQGYTGELFF
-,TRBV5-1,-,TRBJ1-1,TGCGCCAGCAGCTTGGGGGCGACGGGCACTGAAGCTTTCTTT,CASSLGATGTEAFF
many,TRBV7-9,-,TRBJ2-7,TGTGCCAGCAGCCCCGACGTTGCCTACGGGGAGCAGTACTTC,CASSPDVAYGEQYF
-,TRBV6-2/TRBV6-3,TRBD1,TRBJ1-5,TGTGCCAGTGCCCGCCACAGGGGCCTAAATCAGCCCCAGCATTTT,CASARHRGLNQPQHF
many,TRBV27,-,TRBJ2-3,TGTGCCAGCAGTTTGGCATTTGGAAGCACAGATACGCAGTATTTT,CASSLAFGSTDTQYF
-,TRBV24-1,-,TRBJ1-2,TGTGCCACCAGTGATTTGAGACTTAACTATGGCTACACCTTC,CATSDLRLNYGYTF
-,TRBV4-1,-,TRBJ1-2,TGCGCCAGCTCCCCGGGTGGGGGGACATGGGGCTACACCTTC,CASSPGGGTWGYTF
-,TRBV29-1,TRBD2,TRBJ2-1,TGCAGCGTTGCAGGCGGGAGTTCCAATGAGCAGTTCTTC,CSVAGGSSNEQFF
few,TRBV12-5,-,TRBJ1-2,TGTGCTAGTGGCCGGGACACAAACTATGGCTACACCTTC,CASGRDTNYGYTF
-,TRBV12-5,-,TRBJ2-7,TGTGCTAGTGGTTCCTGGTCCAACAAGCCCTACAATGAGCAGTACTTC,CASGSWSNKPYNEQYF
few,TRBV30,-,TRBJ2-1,TGTGCCTGGAGTGTTTCGCCCTCGAATGAGCAGTTCTTC,CAWSVSPSNEQFF
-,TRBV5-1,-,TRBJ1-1,TGCGCCAGCGGCTCGGGACTTGGGAAACAGGGAGGGATGAACACTGAAGCTTTCTTT,CASGSGLGKQGGMNTEAFF
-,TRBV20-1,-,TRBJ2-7,TGCAGTGCTCAACAGGGCTACGAGCAGTACTTC,CSAQQGYEQYF
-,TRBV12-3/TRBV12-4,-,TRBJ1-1,TGTGCCAGCAGTTTATTCGGCGGGGGACGAGATATGAACACTGAAGCTTTCTTT,CASSLFGGGRDMNTEAFF
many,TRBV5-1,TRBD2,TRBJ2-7,TGCGCCAGCAGCTCGGGGCGGACTAGCGGCTCCTACGAGCAGTACTTC,CASSSGRTSGSYEQYF
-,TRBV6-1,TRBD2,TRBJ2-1,TGTGCCAGCAGACCAGGACTAGCGGGAGAGGCACGTTCTTTC,CASRPGLAGEARSF
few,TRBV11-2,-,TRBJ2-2,TGTGCCAGCAGCTTAGTCGGGGGAGCCGGGGAGCTGTTTTTT,CASSLVGGAGELFF
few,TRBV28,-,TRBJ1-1,TGTGCCAGCACTTTACAGGGATTCCAATACACTGAAGCTTTCTTT,CASTLQGFQYTEAFF